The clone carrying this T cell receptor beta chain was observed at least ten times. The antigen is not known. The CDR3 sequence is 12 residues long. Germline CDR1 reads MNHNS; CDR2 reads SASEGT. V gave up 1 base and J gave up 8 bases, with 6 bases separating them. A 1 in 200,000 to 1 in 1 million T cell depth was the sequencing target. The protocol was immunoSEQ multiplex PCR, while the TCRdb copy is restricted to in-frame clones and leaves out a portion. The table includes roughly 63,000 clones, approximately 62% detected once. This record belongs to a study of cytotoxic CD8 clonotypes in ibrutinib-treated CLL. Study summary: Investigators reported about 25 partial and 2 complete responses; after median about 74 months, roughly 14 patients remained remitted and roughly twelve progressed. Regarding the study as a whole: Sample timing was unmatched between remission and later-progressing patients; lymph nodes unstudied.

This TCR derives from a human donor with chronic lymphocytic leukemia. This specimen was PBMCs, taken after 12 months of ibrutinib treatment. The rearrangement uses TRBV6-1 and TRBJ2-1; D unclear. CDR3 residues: CASSEEGYEQFF. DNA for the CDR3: TGTGCCAGCAGTGAAGAAGGGTATGAGCAGTTCTTC.